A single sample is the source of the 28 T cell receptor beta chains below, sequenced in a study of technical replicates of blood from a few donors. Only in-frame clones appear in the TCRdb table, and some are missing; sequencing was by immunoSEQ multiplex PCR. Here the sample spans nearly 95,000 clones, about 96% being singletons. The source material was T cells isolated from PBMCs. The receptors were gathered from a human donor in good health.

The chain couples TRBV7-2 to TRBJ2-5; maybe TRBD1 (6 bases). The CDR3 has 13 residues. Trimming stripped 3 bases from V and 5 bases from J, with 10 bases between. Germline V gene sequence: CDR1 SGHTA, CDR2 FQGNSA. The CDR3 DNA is TGTGCCAGCAGCTTGAACAGGGTGGAGACCCAGTACTTC. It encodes CASSLNRVETQYF.

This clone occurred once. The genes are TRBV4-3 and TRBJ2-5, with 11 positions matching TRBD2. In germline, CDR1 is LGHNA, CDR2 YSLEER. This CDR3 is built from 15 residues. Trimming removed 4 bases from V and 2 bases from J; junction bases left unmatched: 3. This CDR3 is CASSLGLAAQETQYF. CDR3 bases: TGCGCCAGCAGCCTGGGACTAGCGGCACAAGAGACCCAGTACTTC.

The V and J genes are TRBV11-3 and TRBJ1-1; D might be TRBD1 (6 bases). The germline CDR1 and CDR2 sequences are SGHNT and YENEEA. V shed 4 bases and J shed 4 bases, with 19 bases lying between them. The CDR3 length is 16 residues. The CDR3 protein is CASSYSIQGRVTEAFF. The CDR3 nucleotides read TGTGCCAGCAGCTATTCCATCCAGGGGAGGGTCACTGAAGCTTTCTTT.

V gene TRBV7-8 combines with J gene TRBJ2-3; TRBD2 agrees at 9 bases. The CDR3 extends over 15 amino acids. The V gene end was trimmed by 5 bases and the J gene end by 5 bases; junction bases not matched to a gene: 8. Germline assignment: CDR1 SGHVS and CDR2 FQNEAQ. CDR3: CASSPRLAGRDTQYF. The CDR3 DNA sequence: TGTGCCAGCAGCCCCCGCCTAGCGGGGCGAGATACGCAGTATTTT.

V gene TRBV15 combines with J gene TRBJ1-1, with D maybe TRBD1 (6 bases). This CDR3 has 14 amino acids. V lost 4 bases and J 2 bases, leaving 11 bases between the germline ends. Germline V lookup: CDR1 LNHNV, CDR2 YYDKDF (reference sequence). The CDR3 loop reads CATSITGQNTEAFF. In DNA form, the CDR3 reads TGTGCCACCAGCATCACAGGGCAAAACACTGAAGCTTTCTTT.

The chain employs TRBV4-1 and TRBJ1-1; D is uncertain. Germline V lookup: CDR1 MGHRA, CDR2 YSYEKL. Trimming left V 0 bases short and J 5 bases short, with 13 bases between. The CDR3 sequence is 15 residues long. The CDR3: CASSQEFRGGTEAFF. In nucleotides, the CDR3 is TGCGCCAGCAGCCAAGAGTTCCGGGGTGGGACTGAAGCTTTCTTT.

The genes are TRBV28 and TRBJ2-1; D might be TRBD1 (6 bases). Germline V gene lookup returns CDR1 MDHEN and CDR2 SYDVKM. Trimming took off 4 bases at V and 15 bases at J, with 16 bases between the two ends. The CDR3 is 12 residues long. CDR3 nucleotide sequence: TGTGCCAGCAGTTCAACACCGGACAGCTTGTTCTTC. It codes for CASSSTPDSLFF. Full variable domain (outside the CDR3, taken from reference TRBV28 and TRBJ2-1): DVKVTQSSRYLVKRTGEKVFLECVQDMDHENMFWYRQDPGLGLRLIYFSYDVKMKEKGDIPEGYSVSREKKERFSLILESASTNQTSMYLCASSSTPDSLFFGPGTRLTVL.

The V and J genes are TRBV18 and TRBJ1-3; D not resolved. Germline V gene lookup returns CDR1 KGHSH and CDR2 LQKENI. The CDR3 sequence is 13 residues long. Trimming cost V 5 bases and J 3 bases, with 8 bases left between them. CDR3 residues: CASSGGGGNTIYF. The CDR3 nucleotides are TGTGCCAGCTCAGGAGGAGGTGGAAACACCATATATTTT.

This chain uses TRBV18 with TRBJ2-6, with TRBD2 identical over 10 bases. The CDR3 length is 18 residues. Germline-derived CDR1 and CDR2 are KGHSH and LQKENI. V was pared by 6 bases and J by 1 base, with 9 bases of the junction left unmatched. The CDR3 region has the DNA TGTGCCAGCTCCCAGGGCTCTAGCGGGAGTTCTGGGGCCAACGTCCTGACTTTC. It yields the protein CASSQGSSGSSGANVLTF.

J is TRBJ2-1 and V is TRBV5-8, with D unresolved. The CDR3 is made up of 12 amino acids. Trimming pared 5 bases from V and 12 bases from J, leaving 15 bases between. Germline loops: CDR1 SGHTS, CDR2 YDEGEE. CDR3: CASSFPRSGQFF. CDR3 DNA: TGTGCCAGCAGTTTTCCACGGTCGGGGCAGTTCTTC.

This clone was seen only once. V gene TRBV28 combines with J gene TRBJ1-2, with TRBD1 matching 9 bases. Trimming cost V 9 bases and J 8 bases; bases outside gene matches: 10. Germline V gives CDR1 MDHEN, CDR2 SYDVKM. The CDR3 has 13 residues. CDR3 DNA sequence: TGTGCCAGTTACAGGGACAGGGTTAGCGGCTACACCTTC. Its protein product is CASYRDRVSGYTF.

CDR3 nucleotides: TGTGCCATCAGTGAGTCGGCAGCGTACGCGAACACCGGGGAGCTGTTTTTT. As protein: CAISESAAYANTGELFF. This chain uses TRBV10-3 with TRBJ2-2; D remains ambiguous. Trimming pared 0 bases from V and 0 bases from J, leaving 11 bases between. The V gene's germline CDR1 is ENHRY and CDR2 SYGVKD. CDR3 length: 17 residues.

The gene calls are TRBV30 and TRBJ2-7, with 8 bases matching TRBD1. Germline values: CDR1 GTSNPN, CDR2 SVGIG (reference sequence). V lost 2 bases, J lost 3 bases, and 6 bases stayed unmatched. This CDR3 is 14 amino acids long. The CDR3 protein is CAWSLGTGDYEQYF. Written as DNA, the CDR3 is TGTGCCTGGAGTCTCGGGACAGGTGACTACGAGCAGTACTTC.

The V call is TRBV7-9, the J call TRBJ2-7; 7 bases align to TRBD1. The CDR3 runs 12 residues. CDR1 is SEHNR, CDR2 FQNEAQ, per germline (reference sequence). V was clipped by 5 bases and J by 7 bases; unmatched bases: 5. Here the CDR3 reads CASSPTGVEQYF. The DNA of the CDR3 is TGTGCCAGCAGCCCTACAGGGGTGGAGCAGTACTTC. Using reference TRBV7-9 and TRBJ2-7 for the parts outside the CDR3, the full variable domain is DTGVSQNPRHKITKRGQNVTFRCDPISEHNRLYWYRQTLGQGPEFLTYFQNEAQLEKSRLLSDRFSAERPKGSFSTLEIQRTEQGDSAMYLCASSPTGVEQYFGPGTRLTVT.

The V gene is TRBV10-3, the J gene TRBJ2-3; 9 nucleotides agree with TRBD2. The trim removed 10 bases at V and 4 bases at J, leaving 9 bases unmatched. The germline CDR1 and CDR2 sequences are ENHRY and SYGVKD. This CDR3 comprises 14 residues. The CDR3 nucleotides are TGTGCCAGCCTTAGCGGGAGCTCGGCAGATACGCAGTATTTT. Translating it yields CASLSGSSADTQYF.

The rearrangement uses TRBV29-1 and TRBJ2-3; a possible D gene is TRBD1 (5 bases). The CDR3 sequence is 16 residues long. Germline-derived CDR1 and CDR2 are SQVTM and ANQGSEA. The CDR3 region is CSTRTNPQLLRSTQYF. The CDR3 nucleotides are TGCAGTACGCGGACAAACCCCCAGTTGCTTCGATCTACGCAGTATTTT.

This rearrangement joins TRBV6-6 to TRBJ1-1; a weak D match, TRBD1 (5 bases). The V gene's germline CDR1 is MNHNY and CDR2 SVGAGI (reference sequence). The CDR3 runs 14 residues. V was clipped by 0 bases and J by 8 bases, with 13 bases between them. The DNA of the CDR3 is TGTGCCAGCAGTTACTCCAGACAGAACCCCGAAGCTTTCTTT. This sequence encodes CASSYSRQNPEAFF.

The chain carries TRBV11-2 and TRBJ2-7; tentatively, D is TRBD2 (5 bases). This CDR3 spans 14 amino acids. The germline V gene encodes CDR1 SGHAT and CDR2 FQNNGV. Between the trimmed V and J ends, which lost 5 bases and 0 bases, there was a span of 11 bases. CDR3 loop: CASSQRTVSYEQYF. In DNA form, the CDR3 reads TGTGCCAGCAGCCAACGGACTGTCTCCTACGAGCAGTACTTC.

The CDR3 sequence: CATSPEAGQPQHF. The CDR3, as DNA: TGTGCCACCAGCCCCGAGGCGGGACAGCCCCAGCATTTT. This sequence joins TRBV15 and TRBJ1-5; D is undetermined. The CDR3 is 13 residues long. Trimming removed 5 bases from V and 7 bases from J, with 12 bases in between. The germline V gene encodes CDR1 LNHNV and CDR2 YYDKDF (reference sequence). Combining the CDR3 with reference TRBV15 and TRBJ1-5 gives the whole variable domain DAMVIQNPRYQVTQFGKPVTLSCSQTLNHNVMYWYQQKSSQAPKLLFHYYDKDFNNEADTPDNFQSRRPNTSFCFLDIRSPGLGDTAMYLCATSPEAGQPQHFGDGTRLSIL.

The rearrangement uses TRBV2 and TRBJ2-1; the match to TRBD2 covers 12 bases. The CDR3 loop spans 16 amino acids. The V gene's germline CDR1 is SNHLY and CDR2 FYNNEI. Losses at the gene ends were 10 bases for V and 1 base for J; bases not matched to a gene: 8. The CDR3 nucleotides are TGTGCCACCTTTTCTAGCGGGGGGGGGTCCTACAATGAGCAGTTCTTC. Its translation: CATFSSGGGSYNEQFF.

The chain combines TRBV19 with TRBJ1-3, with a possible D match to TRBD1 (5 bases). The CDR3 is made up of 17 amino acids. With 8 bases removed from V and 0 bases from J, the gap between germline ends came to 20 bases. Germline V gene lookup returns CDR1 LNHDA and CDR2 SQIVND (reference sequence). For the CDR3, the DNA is TGTGCCAGTGCCAAGCGGGGGTACTGGGACTCTGGAAACACCATATATTTT. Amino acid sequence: CASAKRGYWDSGNTIYF.

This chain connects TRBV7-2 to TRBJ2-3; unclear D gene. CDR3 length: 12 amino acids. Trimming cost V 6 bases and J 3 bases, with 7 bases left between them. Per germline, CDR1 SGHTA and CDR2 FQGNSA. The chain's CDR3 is CASSSNTDTQYF. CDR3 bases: TGTGCCAGCAGTTCTAATACAGATACGCAGTATTTT.

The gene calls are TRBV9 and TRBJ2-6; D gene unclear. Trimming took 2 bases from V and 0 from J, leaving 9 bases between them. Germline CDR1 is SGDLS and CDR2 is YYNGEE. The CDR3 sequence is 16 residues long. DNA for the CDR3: TGTGCCAGCAGCGTGTACAGCCCCTCTGGGGCCAACGTCCTGACTTTC. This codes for CASSVYSPSGANVLTF. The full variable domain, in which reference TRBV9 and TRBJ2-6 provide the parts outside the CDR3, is DSGVTQTPKHLITATGQRVTLRCSPRSGDLSVYWYQQSLDQGLQFLIQYYNGEERAKGNILERFSAQQFPDLHSELNLSSLELGDSALYFCASSVYSPSGANVLTFGAGSRLTVL.

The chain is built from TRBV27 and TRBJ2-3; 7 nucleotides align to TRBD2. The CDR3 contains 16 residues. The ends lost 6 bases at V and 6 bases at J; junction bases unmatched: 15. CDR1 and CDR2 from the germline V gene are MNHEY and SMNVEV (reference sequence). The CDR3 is CASSQSAGSRRDTQYF. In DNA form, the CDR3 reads TGTGCCAGCAGCCAATCAGCGGGATCAAGGAGGGATACGCAGTATTTT.

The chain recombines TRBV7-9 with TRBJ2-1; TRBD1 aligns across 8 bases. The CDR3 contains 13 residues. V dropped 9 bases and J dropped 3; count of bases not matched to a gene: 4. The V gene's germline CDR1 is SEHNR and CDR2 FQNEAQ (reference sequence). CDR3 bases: TGTGCCAGGACAGGGGATAACTACAATGAGCAGTTCTTC. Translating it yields CARTGDNYNEQFF.

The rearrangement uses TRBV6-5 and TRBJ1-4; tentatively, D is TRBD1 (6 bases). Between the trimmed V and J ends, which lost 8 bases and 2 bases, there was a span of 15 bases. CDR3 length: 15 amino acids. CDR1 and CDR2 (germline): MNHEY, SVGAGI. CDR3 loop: CASGVTGLTNEKLFF. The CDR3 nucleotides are TGTGCCAGCGGGGTGACAGGCCTCACTAATGAAAAACTGTTTTTT.

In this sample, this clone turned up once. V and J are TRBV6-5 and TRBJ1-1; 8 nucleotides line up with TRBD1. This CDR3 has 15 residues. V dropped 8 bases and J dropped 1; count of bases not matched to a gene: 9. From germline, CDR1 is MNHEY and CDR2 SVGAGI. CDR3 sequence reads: CASVFYRGGNTEAFF. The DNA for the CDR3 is TGTGCCAGCGTGTTCTACAGGGGGGGGAACACTGAAGCTTTCTTT.

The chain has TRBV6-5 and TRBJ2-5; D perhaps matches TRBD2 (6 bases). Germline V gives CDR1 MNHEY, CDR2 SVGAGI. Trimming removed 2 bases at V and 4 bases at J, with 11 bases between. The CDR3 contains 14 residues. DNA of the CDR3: TGTGCCAGCAGTTACCCGACTAGAGGAGAGACCCAGTACTTC. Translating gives CASSYPTRGETQYF.